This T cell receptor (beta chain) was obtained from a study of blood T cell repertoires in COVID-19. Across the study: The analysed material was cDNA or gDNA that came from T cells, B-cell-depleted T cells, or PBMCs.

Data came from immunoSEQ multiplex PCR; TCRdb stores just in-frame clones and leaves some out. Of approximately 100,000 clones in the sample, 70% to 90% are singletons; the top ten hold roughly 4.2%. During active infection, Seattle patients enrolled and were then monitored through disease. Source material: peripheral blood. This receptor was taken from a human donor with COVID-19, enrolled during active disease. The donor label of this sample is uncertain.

The CDR3 sequence is CASRGGRNSPLHF. In DNA, the CDR3 is TGTGCCAGCAGGGGAGGAAGGAATTCACCCCTCCACTTT. The chain joins TRBV12-3 or TRBV12-4 to TRBJ1-6; D is unresolved. The V end was cut by 6 bases, the J end by 7 bases, with 10 bases between. This CDR3 spans 13 amino acids.